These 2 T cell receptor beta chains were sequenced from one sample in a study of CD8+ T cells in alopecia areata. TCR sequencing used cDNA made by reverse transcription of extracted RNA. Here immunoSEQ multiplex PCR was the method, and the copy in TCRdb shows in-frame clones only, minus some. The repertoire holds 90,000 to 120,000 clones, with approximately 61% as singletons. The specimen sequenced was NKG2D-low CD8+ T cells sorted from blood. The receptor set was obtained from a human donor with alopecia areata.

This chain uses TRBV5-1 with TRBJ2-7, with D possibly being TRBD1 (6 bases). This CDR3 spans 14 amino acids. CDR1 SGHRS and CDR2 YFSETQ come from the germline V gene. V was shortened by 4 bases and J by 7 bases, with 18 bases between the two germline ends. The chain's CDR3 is CASSRRDTPREQYF. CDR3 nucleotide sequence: TGCGCCAGCAGCCGTCGGGACACTCCGAGGGAGCAGTACTTC.

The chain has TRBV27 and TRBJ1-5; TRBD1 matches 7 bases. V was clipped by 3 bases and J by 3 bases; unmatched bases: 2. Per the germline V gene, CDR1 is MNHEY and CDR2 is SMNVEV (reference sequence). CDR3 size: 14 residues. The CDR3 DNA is TGTGCCAGCAGTTTGACAGGGCCCAATCAGCCCCAGCATTTT. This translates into CASSLTGPNQPQHF.